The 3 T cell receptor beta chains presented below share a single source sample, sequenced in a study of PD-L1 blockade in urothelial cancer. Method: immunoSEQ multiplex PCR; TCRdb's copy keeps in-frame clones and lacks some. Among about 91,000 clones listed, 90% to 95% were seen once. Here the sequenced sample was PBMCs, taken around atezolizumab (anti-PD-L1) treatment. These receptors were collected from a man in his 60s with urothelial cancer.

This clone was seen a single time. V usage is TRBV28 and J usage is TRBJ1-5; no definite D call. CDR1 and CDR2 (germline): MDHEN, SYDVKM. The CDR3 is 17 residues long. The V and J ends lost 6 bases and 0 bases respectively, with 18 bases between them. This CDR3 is CASSVGGTDYSNQPQHF. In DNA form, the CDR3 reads TGTGCCAGCAGCGTGGGCGGAACCGACTATAGCAATCAGCCCCAGCATTTT.

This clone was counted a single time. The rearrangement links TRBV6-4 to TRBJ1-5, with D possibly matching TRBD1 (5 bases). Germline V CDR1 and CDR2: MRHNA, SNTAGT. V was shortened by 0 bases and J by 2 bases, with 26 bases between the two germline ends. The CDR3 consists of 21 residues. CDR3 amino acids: CASSDSGGVGSKTGGNQPQHF. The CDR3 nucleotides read TGTGCCAGCAGTGACTCGGGTGGGGTCGGCAGTAAGACGGGGGGCAATCAGCCCCAGCATTTT.

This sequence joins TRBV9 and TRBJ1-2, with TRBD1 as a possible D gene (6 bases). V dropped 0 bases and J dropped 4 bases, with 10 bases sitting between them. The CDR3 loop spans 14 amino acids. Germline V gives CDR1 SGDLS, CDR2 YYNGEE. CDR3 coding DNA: TGTGCCAGCAGCGTAGAGGGGGAAAGCTATGGCTACACCTTC. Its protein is CASSVEGESYGYTF.